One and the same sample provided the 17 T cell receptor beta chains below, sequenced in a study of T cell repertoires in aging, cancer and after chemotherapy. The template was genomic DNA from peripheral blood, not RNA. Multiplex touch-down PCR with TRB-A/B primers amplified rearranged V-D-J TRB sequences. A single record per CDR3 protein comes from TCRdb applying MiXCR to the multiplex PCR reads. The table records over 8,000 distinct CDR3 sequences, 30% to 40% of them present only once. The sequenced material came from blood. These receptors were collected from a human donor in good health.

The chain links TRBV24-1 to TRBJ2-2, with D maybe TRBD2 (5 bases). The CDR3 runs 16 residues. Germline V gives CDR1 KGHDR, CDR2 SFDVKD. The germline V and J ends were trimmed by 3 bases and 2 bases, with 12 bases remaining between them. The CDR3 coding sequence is TGTGCCACCAGTGATCCCGCGGGCGGAAACACCGGGGAGCTGTTTTTT. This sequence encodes CATSDPAGGNTGELFF.

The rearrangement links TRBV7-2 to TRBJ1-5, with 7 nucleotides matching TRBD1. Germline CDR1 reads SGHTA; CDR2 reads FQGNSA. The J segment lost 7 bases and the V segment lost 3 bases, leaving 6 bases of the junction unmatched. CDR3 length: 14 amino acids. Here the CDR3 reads CASSLGGGGQPQHF. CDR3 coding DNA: TGTGCCAGCAGCTTGGGAGGGGGCGGCCAGCCCCAGCATTTT.

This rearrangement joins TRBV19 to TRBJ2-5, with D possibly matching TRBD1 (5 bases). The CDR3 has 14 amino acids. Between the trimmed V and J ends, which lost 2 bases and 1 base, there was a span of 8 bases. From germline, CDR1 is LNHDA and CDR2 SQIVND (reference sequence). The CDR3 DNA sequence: TGTGCCAGTAGTATACGGCAGGGCCAAGAGACCCAGTACTTC. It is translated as CASSIRQGQETQYF.

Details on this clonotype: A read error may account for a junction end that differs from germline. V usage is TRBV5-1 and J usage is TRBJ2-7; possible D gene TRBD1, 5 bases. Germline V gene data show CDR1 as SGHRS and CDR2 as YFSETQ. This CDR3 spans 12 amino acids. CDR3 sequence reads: CASSWTRAEQYF. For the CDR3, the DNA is TGTGCCAGCAGCTGGACAAGGGCCGAGCAGTACTTC.

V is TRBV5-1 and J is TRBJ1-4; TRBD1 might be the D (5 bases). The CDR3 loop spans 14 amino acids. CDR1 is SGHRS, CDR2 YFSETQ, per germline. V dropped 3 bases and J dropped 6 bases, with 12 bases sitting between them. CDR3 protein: CASSSGRPYEKLFF. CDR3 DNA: TGCGCCAGCAGCTCGGGACGGCCCTATGAAAAACTGTTTTTT. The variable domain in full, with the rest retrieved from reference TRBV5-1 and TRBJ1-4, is KAGVTQTPRYLIKTRGQQVTLSCSPISGHRSVSWYQQTPGQGLQFLFEYFSETQRNKGNFPGRFSGRQFSNSRSEMNVSTLELGDSALYLCASSSGRPYEKLFFGSGTQLSVL.

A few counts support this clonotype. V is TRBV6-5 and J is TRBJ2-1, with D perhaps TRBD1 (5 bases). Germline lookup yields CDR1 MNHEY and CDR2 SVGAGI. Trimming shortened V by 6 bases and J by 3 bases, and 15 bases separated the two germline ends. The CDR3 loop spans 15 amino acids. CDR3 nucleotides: TGTGCCAGCAGCCGCGACAGCCCCCACTACAATGAGCAGTTCTTC. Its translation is CASSRDSPHYNEQFF.

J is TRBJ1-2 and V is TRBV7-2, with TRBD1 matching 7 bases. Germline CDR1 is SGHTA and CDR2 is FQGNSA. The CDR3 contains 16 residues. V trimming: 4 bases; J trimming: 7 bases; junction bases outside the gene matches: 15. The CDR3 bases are TGTGCCAGCAGCTGGGGACAGCAGGGTCTCCCGAGTGGCTACACCTTC. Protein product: CASSWGQQGLPSGYTF.

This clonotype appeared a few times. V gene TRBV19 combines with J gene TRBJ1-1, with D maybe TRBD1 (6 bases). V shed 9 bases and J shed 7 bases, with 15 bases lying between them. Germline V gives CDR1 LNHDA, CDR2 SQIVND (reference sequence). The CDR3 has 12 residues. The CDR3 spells CASHTDRLEAFF. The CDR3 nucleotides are TGTGCCAGCCATACCGACAGGCTTGAAGCTTTCTTT. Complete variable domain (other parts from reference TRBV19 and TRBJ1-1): DGGITQSPKYLFRKEGQNVTLSCEQNLNHDAMYWYRQDPGQGLRLIYYSQIVNDFQKGDIAEGYSVSREKKESFPLTVTSAQKNPTAFYLCASHTDRLEAFFGQGTRLTVV.

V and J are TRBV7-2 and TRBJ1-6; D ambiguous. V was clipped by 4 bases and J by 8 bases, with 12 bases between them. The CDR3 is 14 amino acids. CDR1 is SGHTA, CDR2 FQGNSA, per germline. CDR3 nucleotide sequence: TGTGCCAGCAGCTCCCGTCCCGAATATTCACCCCTCCACTTT. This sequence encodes CASSSRPEYSPLHF.

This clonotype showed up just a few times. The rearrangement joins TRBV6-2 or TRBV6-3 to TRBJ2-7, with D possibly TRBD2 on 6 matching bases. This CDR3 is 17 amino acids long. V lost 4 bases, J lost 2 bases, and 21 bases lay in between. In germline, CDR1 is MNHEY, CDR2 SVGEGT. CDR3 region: CASSWPWVEGRTYEQYV. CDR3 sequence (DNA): TGTGCCAGCAGTTGGCCCTGGGTCGAGGGGAGGACCTACGAGCAGTACGTC.

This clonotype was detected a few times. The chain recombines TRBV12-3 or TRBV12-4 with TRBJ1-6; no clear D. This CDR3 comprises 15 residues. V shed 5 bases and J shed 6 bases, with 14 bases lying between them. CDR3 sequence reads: CASSRKPPLNSPLHF. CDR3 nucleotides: TGTGCCAGCAGTAGAAAGCCCCCTCTTAATTCACCCCTCCACTTT.

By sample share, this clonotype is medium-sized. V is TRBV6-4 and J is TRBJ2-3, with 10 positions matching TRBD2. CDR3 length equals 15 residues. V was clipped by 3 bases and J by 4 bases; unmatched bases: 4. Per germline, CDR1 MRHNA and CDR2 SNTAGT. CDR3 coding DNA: TGTGCCAGCAGTGAGTCTAGCGGGGGATCAGATACGCAGTATTTT. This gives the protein CASSESSGGSDTQYF.

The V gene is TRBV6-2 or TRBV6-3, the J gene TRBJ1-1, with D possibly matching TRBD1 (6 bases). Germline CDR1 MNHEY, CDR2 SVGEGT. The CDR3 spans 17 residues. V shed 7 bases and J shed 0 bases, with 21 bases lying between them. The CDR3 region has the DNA TGTGCCAGCATGCGGATGAGAGGACAGACAGTGAACACTGAAGCTTTCTTT. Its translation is CASMRMRGQTVNTEAFF.

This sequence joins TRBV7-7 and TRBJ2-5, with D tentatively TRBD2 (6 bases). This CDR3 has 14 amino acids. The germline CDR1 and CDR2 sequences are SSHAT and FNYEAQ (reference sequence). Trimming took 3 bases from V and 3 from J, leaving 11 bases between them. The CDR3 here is CASSLYTGEETQYF. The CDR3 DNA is TGTGCCAGCAGCTTGTACACGGGAGAAGAGACCCAGTACTTC.

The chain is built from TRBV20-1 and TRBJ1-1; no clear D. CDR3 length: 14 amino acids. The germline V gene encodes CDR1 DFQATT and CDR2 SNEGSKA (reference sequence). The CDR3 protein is CSFRRPHPRTEAFF. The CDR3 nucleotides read TGCAGCTTTCGTCGGCCCCACCCCCGGACTGAAGCTTTCTTT.

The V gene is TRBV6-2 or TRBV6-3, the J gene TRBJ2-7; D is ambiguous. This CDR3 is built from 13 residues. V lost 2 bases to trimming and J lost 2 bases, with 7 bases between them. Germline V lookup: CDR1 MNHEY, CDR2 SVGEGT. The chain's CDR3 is CASSYTQTYEQYV. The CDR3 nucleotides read TGTGCCAGCAGTTACACACAGACCTACGAGCAGTACGTC.

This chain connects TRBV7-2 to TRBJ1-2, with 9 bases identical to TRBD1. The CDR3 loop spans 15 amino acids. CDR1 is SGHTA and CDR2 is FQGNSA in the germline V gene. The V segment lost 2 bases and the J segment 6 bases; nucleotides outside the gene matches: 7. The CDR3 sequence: CASSLKGTGSHGYTF. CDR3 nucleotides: TGTGCCAGCAGCTTAAAGGGGACAGGGTCCCATGGCTACACCTTC.